Given below is one TCR beta chain in context. TCRdb keeps only in-frame clones here, not all; method: immunoSEQ multiplex PCR. Here the sample spans tens of thousands of clones, about 90% being singletons. CDR3 size: 17 residues. Germline CDR1 reads SGHDT; CDR2 reads YYEEEE. J was trimmed by 1 base and V by 4 bases; bases with no gene match: 11. The sample belongs to a study of technical replicates of blood from several donors. The chain joins TRBV5-6 to TRBJ2-7, with 10 bases matching TRBD2. The sequence derives from a human donor in good health. Some clones in this sample may be carry-over from other donors' samples. What was sequenced was PBMCs. CDR3 in amino acids: CASSLRGYSGRSYEQYF. Written as DNA, the CDR3 is TGTGCCAGCAGCCTAAGAGGGTATAGCGGGAGGTCCTACGAGCAGTACTTC.